This T cell receptor beta chain was recovered during a study of cytomegalovirus exposure and HLA in healthy donors. Overall study results and limits: Altogether, about 160 TCR beta chains were recorded as cytomegalovirus-associated. Reports described diagnosis of cytomegalovirus status by the classifier as highly specific and sensitive.

V lost 6 bases to trimming and J lost 4 bases; unmatched junction nucleotides: 8. This CDR3 contains 14 residues. Looked up from germline, CDR1 is MNHEY and CDR2 is SMNVEV (reference sequence). Details on this clone: The antigen remains undetermined.

Measured with immunoSEQ multiplex PCR; TCRdb has only the in-frame clones, and not every one. The sample lists tens of thousands of clones, over 90% occurring once. The sequenced material came from PBMCs. The chain couples TRBV27 to TRBJ1-1, with 7 bases fitting TRBD1. This TCR derives from a woman under 30 in good health and CMV-seronegative. This CDR3 is CASRRGGAITEAFF. CDR3 DNA: TGTGCCAGCAGACGAGGGGGCGCGATCACTGAAGCTTTCTTT.